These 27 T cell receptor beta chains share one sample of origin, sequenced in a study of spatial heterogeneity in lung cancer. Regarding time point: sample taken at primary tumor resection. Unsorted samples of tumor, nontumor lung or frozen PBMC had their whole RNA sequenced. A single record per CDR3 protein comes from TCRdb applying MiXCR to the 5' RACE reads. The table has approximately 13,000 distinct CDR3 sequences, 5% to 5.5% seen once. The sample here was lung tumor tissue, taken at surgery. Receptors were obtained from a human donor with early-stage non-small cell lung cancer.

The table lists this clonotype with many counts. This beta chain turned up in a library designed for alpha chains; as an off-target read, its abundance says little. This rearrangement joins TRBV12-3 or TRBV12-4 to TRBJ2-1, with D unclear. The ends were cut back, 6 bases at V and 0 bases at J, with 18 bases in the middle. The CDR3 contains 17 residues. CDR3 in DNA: TGTGCCAGCAGACCCGCTTCTGGCCTCAGCTCCTACAATGAGCAGTTCTTC. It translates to CASRPASGLSSYNEQFF.

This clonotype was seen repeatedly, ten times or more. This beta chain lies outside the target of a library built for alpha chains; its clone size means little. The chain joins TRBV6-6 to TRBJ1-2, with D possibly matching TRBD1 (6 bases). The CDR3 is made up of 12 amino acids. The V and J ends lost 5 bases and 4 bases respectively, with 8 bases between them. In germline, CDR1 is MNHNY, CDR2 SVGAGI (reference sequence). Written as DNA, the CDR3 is TGTGCCAGCAGTAGGACAGTCTATGGCTACACCTTC. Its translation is CASSRTVYGYTF.

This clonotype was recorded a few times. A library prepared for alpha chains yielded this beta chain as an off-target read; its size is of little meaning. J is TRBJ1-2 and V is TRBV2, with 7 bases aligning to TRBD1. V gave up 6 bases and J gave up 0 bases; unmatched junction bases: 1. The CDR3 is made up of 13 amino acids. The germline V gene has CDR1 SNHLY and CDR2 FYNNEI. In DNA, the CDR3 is TGTGCCAGCAGCGGGACAGCTAACTATGGCTACACCTTC. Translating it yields CASSGTANYGYTF.

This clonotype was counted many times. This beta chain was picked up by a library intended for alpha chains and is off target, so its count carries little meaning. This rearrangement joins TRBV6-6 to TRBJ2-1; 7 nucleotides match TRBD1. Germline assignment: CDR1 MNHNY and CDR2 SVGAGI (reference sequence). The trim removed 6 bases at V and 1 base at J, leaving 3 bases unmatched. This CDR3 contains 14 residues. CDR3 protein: CASRRTGSYNEQFF. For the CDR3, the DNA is TGTGCCAGCAGACGGACAGGATCCTACAATGAGCAGTTCTTC.

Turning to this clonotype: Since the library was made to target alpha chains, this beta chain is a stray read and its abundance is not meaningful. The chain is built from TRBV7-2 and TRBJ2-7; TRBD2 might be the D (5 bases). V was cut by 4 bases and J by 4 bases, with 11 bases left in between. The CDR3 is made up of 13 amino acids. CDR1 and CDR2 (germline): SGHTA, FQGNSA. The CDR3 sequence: CASSSYGEYEQYF. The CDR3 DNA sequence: TGTGCCAGCAGCTCCTACGGGGAATACGAGCAGTACTTC.

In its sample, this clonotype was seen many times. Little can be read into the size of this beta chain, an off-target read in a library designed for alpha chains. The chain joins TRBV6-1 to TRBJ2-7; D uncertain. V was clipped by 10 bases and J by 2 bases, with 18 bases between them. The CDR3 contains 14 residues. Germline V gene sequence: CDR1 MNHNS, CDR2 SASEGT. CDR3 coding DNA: TGTGCCACTCGCCCAGATCCAGGCGCCTACGAGCAGTACGTC. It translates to CATRPDPGAYEQYV.

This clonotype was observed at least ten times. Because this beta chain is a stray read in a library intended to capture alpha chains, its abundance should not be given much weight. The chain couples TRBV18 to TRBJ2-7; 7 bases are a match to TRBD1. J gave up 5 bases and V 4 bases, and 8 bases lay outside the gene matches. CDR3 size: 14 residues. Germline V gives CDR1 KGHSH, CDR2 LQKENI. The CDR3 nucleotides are TGTGCCAGCTCACTGACAGGGCAATCGAACGAGCAGTACGTC. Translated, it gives CASSLTGQSNEQYV.

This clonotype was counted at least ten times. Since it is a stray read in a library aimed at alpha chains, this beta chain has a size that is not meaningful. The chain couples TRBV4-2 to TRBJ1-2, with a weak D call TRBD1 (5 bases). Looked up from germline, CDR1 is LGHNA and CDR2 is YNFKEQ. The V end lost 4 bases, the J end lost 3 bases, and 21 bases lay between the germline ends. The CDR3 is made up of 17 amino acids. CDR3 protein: CASSPRGTGGTDYGYTF. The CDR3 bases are TGTGCCAGCAGCCCCCGGGGGACGGGGGGGACGGACTATGGCTACACCTTC.

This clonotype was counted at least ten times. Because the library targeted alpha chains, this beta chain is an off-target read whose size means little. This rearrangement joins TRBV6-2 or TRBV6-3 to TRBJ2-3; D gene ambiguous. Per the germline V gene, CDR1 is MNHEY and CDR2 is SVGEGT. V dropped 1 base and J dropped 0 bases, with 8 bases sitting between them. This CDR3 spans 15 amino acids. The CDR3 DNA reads TGTGCCAGCAGTTACTTGGGCGGAAGCACAGATACGCAGTATTTT. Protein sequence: CASSYLGGSTDTQYF.

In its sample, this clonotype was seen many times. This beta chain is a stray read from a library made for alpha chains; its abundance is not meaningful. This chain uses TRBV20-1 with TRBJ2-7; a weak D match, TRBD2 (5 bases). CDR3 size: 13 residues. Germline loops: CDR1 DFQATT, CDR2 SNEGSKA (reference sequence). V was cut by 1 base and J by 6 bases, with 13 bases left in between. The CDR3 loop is CSARVDGDGEQYF. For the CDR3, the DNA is TGCAGTGCTAGAGTGGACGGGGATGGCGAGCAGTACTTC.

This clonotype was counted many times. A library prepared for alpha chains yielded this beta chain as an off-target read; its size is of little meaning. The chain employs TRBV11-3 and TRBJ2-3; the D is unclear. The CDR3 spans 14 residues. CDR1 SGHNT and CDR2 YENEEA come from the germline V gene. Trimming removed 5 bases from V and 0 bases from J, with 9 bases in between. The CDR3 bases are TGTGCCAGCAGCCCACTTAGGAGCACAGATACGCAGTATTTT. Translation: CASSPLRSTDTQYF. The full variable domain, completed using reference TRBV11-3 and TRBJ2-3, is EAGVVQSPRYKIIEKKQPVAFWCNPISGHNTLYWYLQNLGQGPELLIRYENEEAVDDSQLPKDRFSAERLKGVDSTLKIQPAELGDSAVYLCASSPLRSTDTQYFGPGTRLTVL.

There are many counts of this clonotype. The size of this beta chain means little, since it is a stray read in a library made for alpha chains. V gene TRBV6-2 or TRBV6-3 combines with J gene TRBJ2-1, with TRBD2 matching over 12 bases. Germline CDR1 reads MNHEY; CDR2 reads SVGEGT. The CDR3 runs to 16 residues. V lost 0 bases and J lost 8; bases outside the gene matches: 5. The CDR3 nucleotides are TGTGCCAGCAGTTACTCCCTAGCGGGGGGGTTGGATGAGCAGTTCTTC. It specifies CASSYSLAGGLDEQFF.

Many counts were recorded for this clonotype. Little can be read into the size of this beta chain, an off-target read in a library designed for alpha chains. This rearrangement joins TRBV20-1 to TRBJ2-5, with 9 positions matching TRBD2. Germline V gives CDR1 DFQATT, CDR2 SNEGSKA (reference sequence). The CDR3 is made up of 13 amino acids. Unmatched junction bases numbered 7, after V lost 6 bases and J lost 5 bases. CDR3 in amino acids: CSAPSGIRETQYF. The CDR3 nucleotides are TGCAGTGCCCCTAGCGGGATTCGCGAGACCCAGTACTTC.

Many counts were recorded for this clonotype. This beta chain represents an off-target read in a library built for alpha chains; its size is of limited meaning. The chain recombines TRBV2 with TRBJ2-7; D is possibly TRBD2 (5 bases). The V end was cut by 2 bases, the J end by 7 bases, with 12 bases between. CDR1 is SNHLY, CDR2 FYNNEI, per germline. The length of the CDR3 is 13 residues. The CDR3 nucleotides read TGTGCCAGCAGTGAAAATGGGAGTCGGGAGCAGTACTTC. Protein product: CASSENGSREQYF.

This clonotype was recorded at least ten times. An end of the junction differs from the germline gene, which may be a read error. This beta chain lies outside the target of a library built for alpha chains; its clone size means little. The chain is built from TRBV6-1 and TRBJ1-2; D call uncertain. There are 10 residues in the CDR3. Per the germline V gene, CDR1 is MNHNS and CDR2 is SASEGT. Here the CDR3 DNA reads TGTGCCAGCAGGGAAGATGGCTACACCTTC. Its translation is CASREDGYTF.

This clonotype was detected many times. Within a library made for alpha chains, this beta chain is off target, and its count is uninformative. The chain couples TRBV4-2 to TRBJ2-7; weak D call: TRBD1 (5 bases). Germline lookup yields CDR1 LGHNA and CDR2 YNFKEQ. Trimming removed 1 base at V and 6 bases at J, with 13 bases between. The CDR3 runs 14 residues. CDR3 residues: CASSQGQGFGEQYF. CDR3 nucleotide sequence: TGTGCCAGCAGCCAAGGGCAGGGTTTCGGCGAGCAGTACTTC.

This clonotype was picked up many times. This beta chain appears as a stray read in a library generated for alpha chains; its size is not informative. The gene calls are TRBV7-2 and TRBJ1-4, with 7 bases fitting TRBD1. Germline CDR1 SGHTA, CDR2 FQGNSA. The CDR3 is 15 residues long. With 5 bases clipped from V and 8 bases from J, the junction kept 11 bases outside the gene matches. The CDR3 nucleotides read TGTGCCAGCAGCATACAGGGGTCTATTAGGGAAAAACTGTTTTTT. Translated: CASSIQGSIREKLFF.

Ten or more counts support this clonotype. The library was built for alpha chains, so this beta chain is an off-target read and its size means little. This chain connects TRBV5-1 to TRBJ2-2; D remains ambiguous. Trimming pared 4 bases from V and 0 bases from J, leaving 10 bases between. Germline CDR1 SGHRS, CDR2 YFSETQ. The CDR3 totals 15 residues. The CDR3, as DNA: TGCGCCAGCAGCGAGGACCCAGCGAACACCGGGGAGCTGTTTTTT. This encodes CASSEDPANTGELFF.

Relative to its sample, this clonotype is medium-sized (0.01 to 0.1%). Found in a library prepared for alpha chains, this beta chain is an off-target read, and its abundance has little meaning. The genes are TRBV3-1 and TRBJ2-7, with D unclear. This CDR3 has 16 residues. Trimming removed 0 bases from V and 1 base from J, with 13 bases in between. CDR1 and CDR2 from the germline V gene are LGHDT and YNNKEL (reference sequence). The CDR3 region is CASSQDPGQWSYEQYF. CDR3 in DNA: TGTGCCAGCAGCCAAGATCCCGGCCAATGGTCCTACGAGCAGTACTTC.

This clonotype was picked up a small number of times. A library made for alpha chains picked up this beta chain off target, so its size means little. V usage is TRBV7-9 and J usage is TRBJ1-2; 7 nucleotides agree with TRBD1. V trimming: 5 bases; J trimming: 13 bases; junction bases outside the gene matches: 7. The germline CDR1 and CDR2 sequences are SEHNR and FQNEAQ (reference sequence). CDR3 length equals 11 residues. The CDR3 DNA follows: TGTGCCAGCAGCGCGACAGGGAGTTGCACCTTC. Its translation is CASSATGSCTF.

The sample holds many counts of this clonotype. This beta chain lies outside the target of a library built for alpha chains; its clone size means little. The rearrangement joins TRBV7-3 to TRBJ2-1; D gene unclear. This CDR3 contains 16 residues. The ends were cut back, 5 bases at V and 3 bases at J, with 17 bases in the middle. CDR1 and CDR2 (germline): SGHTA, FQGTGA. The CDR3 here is CASSPPQASDYNEQFF. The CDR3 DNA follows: TGTGCCAGCAGCCCTCCTCAGGCCAGCGACTACAATGAGCAGTTCTTC.

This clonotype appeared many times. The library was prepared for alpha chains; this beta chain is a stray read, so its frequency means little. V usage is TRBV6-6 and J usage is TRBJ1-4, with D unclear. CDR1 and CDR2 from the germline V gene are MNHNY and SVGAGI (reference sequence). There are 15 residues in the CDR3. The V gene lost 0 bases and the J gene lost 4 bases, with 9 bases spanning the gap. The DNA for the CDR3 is TGTGCCAGCAGTTACTCTCTGGCCATTAATGAAAAACTGTTTTTT. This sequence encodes CASSYSLAINEKLFF.

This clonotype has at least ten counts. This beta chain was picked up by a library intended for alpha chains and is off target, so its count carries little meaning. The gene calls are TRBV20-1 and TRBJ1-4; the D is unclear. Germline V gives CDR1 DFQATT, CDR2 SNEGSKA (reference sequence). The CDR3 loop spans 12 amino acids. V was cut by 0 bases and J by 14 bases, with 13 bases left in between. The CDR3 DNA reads TGCAGTGCTAGAGATCTCAACTTACTGCTGTTTTTT. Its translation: CSARDLNLLLFF.

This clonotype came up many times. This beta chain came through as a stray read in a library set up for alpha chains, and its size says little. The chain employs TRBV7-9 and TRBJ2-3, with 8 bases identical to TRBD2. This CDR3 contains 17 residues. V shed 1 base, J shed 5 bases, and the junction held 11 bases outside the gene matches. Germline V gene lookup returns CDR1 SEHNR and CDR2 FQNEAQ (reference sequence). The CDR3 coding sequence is TGTGCCAGCAGCTTAGGCGTTGGTAGCGGGACGAGAGATACGCAGTATTTT. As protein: CASSLGVGSGTRDTQYF.

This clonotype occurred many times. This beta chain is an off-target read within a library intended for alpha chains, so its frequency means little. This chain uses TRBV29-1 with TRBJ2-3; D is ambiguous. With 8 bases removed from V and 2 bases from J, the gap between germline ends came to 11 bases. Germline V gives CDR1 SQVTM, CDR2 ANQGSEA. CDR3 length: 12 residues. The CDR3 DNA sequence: TGCAGCTTCCGGAGTGACACAGATACGCAGTATTTT. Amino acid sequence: CSFRSDTDTQYF.

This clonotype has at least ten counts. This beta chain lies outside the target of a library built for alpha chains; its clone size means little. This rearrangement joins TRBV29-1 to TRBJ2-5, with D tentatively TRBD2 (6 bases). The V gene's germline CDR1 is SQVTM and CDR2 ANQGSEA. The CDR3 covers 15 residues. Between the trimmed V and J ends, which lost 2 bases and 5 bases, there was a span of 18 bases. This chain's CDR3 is CSVERGSGGVETQYF. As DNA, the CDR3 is TGCAGCGTTGAAAGGGGTAGCGGAGGGGTTGAGACCCAGTACTTC.

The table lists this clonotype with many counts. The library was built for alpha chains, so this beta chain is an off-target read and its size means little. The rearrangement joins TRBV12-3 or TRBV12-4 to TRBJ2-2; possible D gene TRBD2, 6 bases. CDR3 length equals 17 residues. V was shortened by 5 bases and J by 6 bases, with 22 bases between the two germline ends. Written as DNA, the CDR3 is TGTGCCAGCAGTACTTTCCCCCGGGACGGCGGGGCCGGGGAGCTGTTTTTT. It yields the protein CASSTFPRDGGAGELFF.